The 3 T cell receptor beta chains presented below share a single source sample, sequenced in a study of T cells in Graves' hyperthyroidism and ophthalmopathy. There were TCR beta CDR3 regions amplified from RNA transcripts. Carried out on the TCR CDR3, a first-round RT-PCR used the HTBI primer set. Each CDR3 protein is one row after TCRdb ran MiXCR on the multiplex PCR reads. The repertoire includes about 350,000 distinct CDR3 sequences, around 13% of them detected once, and roughly 24% sits in the top ten. Specimen: blood. The receptors derive from a woman in her 30s with Graves' hyperthyroidism.

In this sample, this clonotype turned up once. Since a much larger clone is just one base distant, this may be a read error. This sequence joins TRBV20-1 and TRBJ1-2; D uncertain. This CDR3 is built from 13 residues. Deletions cut 3 bases from V and 8 bases from J, with 16 bases between. Germline V CDR1 and CDR2: DFQATT, SNEGSKA (reference sequence). The CDR3 is CSASDAGLGGYTF. The CDR3 DNA is TGCAGTGCTAGTGATGCGGGTTTAGGAGGCTACACCTTC.

Of note for this clonotype: Possible read error: a much larger clone is one base away. The chain links TRBV11-3 to TRBJ2-1; D is perhaps TRBD1 (5 bases). Germline-derived CDR1 and CDR2 are SGHNT and YENEEA. V was shortened by 4 bases and J by 7 bases, with 11 bases between the two germline ends. This CDR3 spans 13 amino acids. The CDR3 sequence is CASSSGIANEQFF. In DNA, the CDR3 is TGTGCCAGCAGCTCAGGGATCGCGAATGAGCAGTTCTTC.

There are many counts of this clonotype. V is TRBV10-3 and J is TRBJ1-1, with TRBD1 as a possible D gene (6 bases). Germline CDR1 and CDR2: ENHRY and SYGVKD. V shed 8 bases and J shed 1 base, with 23 bases lying between them. The CDR3 covers 17 residues. The CDR3 loop reads CAIQDTGSVSGNTEAFF. The CDR3 DNA sequence: TGTGCCATCCAGGATACAGGGTCCGTTTCGGGGAACACTGAAGCTTTCTTT.